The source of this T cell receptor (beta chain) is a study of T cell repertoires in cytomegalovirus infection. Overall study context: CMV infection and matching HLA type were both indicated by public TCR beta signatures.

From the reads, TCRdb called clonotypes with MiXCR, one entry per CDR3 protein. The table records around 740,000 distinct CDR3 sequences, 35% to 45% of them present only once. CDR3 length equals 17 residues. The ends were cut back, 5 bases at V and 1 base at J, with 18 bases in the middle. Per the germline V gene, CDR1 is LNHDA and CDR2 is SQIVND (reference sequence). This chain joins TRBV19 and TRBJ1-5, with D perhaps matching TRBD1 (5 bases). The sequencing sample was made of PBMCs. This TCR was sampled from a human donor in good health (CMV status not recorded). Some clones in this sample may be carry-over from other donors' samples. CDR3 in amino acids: CASSPPRGVGSNQPQHF. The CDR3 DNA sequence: TGTGCCAGTAGTCCCCCCCGAGGGGTCGGCAGCAATCAGCCCCAGCATTTT.